The 19 T cell receptor beta chains below all came from one sample that was sequenced in a study of CD8 T cells in Susac syndrome. With random hexamers, about 0.45 to 1 ug RNA was reverse transcribed. Each CDR3 protein gets one entry after TCRdb re-called the immunoSEQ multiplex PCR reads with MiXCR. The sample holds roughly 60,000 distinct CDR3 sequences, over 85% seen once. The sequencing input was CD8+ T cells from PBMCs. These receptors were collected from a human donor in good health.

The chain has TRBV5-1 and TRBJ1-4; 8 positions agree with TRBD1. There are 17 residues in the CDR3. Germline CDR1 and CDR2: SGHRS and YFSETQ. V lost 3 bases, J lost 8 bases, and 15 bases stayed unmatched. The CDR3 nucleotides are TGCGCCAGCAGCTCCCGCCCGGGACAGGCCGGAGGAGAAAAACTGTTTTTT. Translating it yields CASSSRPGQAGGEKLFF.

The chain uses TRBV15 and TRBJ1-6; 11 nucleotides line up with TRBD1. Trimming took 5 bases from V and 9 from J; bases not matched to a gene: 3. The CDR3 contains 14 residues. Looked up from germline, CDR1 is LNHNV and CDR2 is YYDKDF (reference sequence). CDR3: CATSSGQGASPLHF. Here the CDR3 DNA reads TGTGCCACCAGCTCCGGACAGGGGGCTTCACCCCTCCACTTT.

The genes are TRBV19 and TRBJ2-2; possibly TRBD2 for D (5 bases). The germline gives CDR1 LNHDA, CDR2 SQIVND (reference sequence). This CDR3 comprises 13 residues. V shed 3 bases and J shed 6 bases, with 8 bases lying between them. For the CDR3, the DNA is TGTGCCAGTAGTATTGAGGGCCCCGGGGAGCTGTTTTTT. This sequence encodes CASSIEGPGELFF.

The gene calls are TRBV6-5 and TRBJ1-1; D ambiguous. With 0 bases removed from V and 0 bases from J, the gap between germline ends came to 11 bases. Germline CDR1 is MNHEY and CDR2 is SVGAGI. The CDR3 is 16 residues long. The CDR3 sequence is CASSYSRELMNTEAFF. The CDR3 nucleotides are TGTGCCAGCAGTTACTCGCGAGAACTGATGAACACTGAAGCTTTCTTT.

J is TRBJ2-3 and V is TRBV2; the D gene is possibly TRBD2 (6 bases). The germline V and J ends were trimmed by 4 bases and 0 bases, with 14 bases remaining between them. Germline lookup yields CDR1 SNHLY and CDR2 FYNNEI. The CDR3 runs to 16 residues. Written as DNA, the CDR3 is TGTGCCAGCAGTGGGGCGTTTGGGGGGAGCACAGATACGCAGTATTTT. Its translation: CASSGAFGGSTDTQYF.

The rearrangement joins TRBV9 to TRBJ1-1, with a weak D call TRBD1 (6 bases). Trimming left V 9 bases short and J 3 bases short, with 21 bases between. CDR1 and CDR2 (germline): SGDLS, YYNGEE. There are 15 residues in the CDR3. The CDR3 reads CATPSQDSTHTEAFF. Here the CDR3 DNA reads TGTGCCACCCCAAGTCAGGACAGTACTCACACTGAAGCTTTCTTT.

The chain uses TRBV5-6 and TRBJ1-6, with no clear D. Germline lookup yields CDR1 SGHDT and CDR2 YYEEEE. Trimming pared 4 bases from V and 5 bases from J, leaving 19 bases between. This CDR3 is 17 amino acids long. CDR3 in amino acids: CASSLRQASWDNSPLHF. The CDR3 DNA reads as TGTGCCAGCAGCCTAAGGCAGGCCTCATGGGATAATTCACCCCTCCACTTT.

The DNA for the CDR3 is TGCAGCGTCCAAAAGGGCAGGGGGCACACAGATACGCAGTATTTT. This sequence encodes CSVQKGRGHTDTQYF. The V and J genes are TRBV29-1 and TRBJ2-3; 8 bases agree with TRBD1. The CDR3 runs 15 residues. V lost 6 bases, J lost 2 bases, and 10 bases stayed unmatched. Germline V gene data show CDR1 as SQVTM and CDR2 as ANQGSEA.

This clonotype occurred once. The rearrangement uses TRBV12-3 or TRBV12-4 and TRBJ2-7; D not certain. The V and J ends lost 6 bases and 3 bases respectively, with 12 bases between them. This CDR3 is built from 13 residues. The CDR3 region is CASSLTLNYEQYF. CDR3 DNA sequence: TGTGCCAGCAGCCTGACCCTTAACTACGAGCAGTACTTC.

This chain joins TRBV6-1 and TRBJ1-5; possible D gene TRBD1, 6 bases. Trimming shortened V by 8 bases and J by 6 bases, and 14 bases separated the two germline ends. Germline V gene sequence: CDR1 MNHNS, CDR2 SASEGT. CDR3 length: 13 residues. CDR3 DNA: TGTGCCAGCGGGAACAGGGTGCCTCAGCCCCAGCATTTT. Its translation: CASGNRVPQPQHF.

The chain combines TRBV5-1 with TRBJ1-1; TRBD1 agrees at 8 bases. CDR1 SGHRS and CDR2 YFSETQ come from the germline V gene. The CDR3 totals 15 residues. The junction had 9 bases not matched to a gene; V was cut back by 3 bases and J by 5 bases. CDR3: CASSWTTGEGTEAFF. CDR3 in DNA: TGCGCCAGCAGCTGGACGACAGGGGAGGGTACTGAAGCTTTCTTT.

The rearrangement uses TRBV12-5 and TRBJ1-1; D is undetermined. V gave up 7 bases and J gave up 3 bases, with 9 bases separating them. The CDR3 spans 12 residues. Germline CDR1 is LGHNT and CDR2 is FRNRAP. CDR3: CASAMGYTEAFF. The DNA for the CDR3 is TGTGCTAGTGCAATGGGGTACACTGAAGCTTTCTTT.

The J gene is TRBJ2-2, the V gene TRBV7-9; 8 nucleotides align to TRBD1. The trim removed 4 bases at V and 7 bases at J, leaving 5 bases unmatched. The length of the CDR3 is 14 residues. Germline CDR1 reads SEHNR; CDR2 reads FQNEAQ (reference sequence). CDR3 sequence reads: CASSSRQGYGELFF. CDR3 DNA: TGTGCCAGCAGCTCCCGACAGGGGTACGGGGAGCTGTTTTTT.

The chain employs TRBV5-4 and TRBJ2-1; D is perhaps TRBD2 (5 bases). CDR1 SGHNT and CDR2 YYREEE come from the germline V gene (reference sequence). The V gene lost 10 bases and the J gene lost 5 bases, with 13 bases spanning the gap. The CDR3 is made up of 12 amino acids. Here the CDR3 reads CAEGAANNEQFF. Here the CDR3 DNA reads TGTGCCGAAGGAGCGGCCAACAATGAGCAGTTCTTC.

This clonotype was counted once. This sequence joins TRBV27 and TRBJ2-3; D is unresolved. CDR1 and CDR2 from the germline V gene are MNHEY and SMNVEV (reference sequence). The CDR3 runs 16 residues. With 8 bases removed from V and 0 bases from J, the gap between germline ends came to 18 bases. CDR3 DNA sequence: TGTGCCAGCTACTCTGGTAGTGGAAGAAGCACAGATACGCAGTATTTT. This sequence encodes CASYSGSGRSTDTQYF.

This chain joins TRBV15 and TRBJ1-5; D ambiguous. This CDR3 is 14 amino acids long. Trimming shortened V by 4 bases and J by 4 bases, and 11 bases separated the two germline ends. From germline, CDR1 is LNHNV and CDR2 YYDKDF (reference sequence). CDR3 in DNA: TGTGCCACCAGCACCCATCCGGGGAATCAGCCCCAGCATTTT. The encoded protein is CATSTHPGNQPQHF.

This clonotype was counted once. The chain carries TRBV29-1 and TRBJ2-7; no clear D. CDR1 and CDR2 (germline): SQVTM, ANQGSEA. Trimming cost V 4 bases and J 1 base, with 11 bases left between them. The CDR3 has 13 residues. For the CDR3, the DNA is TGCAGCGTTGTGGGGTTGCCGTCCTACGAGCAGTACTTC. This encodes CSVVGLPSYEQYF.

This sequence joins TRBV7-9 and TRBJ1-3, with 9 bases identical to TRBD1. The CDR3 extends over 16 amino acids. Germline V gene data show CDR1 as SEHNR and CDR2 as FQNEAQ (reference sequence). With V trimmed by 4 bases and J by 7 bases, 11 bases remained unmatched. CDR3 sequence reads: CASSSTTGGARNTIYF. CDR3 coding DNA: TGTGCCAGCAGCTCGACCACAGGGGGCGCGCGGAACACCATATATTTT.

The V call is TRBV4-3, the J call TRBJ2-1, with 8 nucleotides matching TRBD1. The CDR3 is 15 amino acids. The V gene end was trimmed by 0 bases and the J gene end by 4 bases; junction bases not matched to a gene: 2. Germline assignment: CDR1 LGHNA and CDR2 YSLEER. The CDR3 bases are TGCGCCAGCAGCCAAGATGGGACAGGTTACAATGAGCAGTTCTTC. Protein product: CASSQDGTGYNEQFF.